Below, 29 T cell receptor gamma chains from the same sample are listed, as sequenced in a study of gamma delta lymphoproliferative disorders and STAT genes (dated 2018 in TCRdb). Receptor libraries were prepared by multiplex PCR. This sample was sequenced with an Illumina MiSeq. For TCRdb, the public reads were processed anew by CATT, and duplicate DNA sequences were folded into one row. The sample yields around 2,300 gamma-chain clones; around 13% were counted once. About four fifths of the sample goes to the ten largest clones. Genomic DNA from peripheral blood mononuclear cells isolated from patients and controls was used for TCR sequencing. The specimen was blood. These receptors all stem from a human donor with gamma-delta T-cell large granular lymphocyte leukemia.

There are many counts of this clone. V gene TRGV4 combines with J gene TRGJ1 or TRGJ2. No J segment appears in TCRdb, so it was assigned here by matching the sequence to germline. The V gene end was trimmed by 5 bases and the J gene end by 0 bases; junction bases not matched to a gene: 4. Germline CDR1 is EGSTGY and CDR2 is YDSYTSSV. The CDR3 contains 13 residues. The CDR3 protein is CATWGTNYYKKLF. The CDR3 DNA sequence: TGTGCCACCTGGGGAACGAATTATTATAAGAAACTCTTT.

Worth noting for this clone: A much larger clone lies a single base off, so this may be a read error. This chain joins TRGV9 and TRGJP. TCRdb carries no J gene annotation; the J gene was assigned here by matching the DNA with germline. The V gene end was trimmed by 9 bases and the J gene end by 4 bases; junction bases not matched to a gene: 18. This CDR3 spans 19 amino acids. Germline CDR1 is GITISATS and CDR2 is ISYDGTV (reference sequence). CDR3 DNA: TGTGCCTTGCTGTCAGGGGGAGGCCCACAAGAGTTGGGCAAAAAAATCAAGGTATTT. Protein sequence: CALLSGGGPQELGKKIKVF.

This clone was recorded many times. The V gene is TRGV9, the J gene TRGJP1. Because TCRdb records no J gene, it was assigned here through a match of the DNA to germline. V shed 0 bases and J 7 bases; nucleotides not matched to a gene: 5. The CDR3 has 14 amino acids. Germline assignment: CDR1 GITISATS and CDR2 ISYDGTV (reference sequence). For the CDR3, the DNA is TGTGCCTTGTGGGAGGTGCGCGGTGGTTGGTTCAAGATATTT. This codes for CALWEVRGGWFKIF.

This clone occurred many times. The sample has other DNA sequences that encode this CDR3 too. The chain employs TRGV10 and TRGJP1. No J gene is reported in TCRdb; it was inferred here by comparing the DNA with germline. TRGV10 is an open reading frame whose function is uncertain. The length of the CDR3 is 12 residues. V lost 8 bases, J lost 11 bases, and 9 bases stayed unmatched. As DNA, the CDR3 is TGTGCTGCGTGGGACCTCGGATGGTTCAAGATATTT. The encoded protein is CAAWDLGWFKIF.

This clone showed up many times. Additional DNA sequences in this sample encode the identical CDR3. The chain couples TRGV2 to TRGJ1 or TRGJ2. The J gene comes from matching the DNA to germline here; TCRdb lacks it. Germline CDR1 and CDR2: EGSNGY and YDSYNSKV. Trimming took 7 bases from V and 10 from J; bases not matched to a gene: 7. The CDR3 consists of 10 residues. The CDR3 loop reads CATCSSKKLF. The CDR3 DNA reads TGTGCCACCTGCTCCTCCAAGAAACTCTTT.

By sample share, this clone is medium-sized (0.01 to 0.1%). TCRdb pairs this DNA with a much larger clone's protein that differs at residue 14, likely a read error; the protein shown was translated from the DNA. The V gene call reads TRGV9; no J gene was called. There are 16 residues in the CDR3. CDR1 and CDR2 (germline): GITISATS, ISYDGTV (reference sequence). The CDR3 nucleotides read TGTGCCTTGTGGGAGGTGCGAGAGTTGGGCAAAAAAATCAGGGTATTT. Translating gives CALWEVRELGKKIRVF.

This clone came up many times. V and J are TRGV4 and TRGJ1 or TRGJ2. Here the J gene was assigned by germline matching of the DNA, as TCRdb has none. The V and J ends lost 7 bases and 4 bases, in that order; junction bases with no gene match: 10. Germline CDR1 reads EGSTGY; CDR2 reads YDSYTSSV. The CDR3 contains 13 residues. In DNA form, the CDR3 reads TGTGCCACCTGCCCCAAGGGGTATTATAAGAAACTCTTT. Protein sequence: CATCPKGYYKKLF.

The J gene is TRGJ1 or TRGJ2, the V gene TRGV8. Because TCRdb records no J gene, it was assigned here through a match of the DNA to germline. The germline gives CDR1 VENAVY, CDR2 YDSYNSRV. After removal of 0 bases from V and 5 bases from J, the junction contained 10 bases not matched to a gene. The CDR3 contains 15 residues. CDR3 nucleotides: TGTGCCACCTGGGATAGGCCTGAGAGGGATTATAAGAAACTCTTT. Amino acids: CATWDRPERDYKKLF.

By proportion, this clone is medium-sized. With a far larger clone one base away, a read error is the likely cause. The CDR3 nucleotides read TGTGCCTTGTGGGAGGTGCAAGAGTTGGGCAAAAAAATCAAGGTATTT. Protein: CALWEVQELGKKIKVF. The chain joins TRGV9 to TRGJP. The J gene was not available in TCRdb and was assigned here by matching the DNA to germline segments. Trimming at V came to 0 bases and at J to 4 bases, leaving 0 bases not matched to a gene. Per the germline V gene, CDR1 is GITISATS and CDR2 is ISYDGTV (reference sequence). The CDR3 totals 16 residues.

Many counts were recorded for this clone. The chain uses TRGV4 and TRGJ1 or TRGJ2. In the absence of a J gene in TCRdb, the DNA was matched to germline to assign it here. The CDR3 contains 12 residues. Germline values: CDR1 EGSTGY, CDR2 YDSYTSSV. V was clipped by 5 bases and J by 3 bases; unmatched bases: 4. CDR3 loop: CATWALYYKKLF. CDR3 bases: TGTGCCACCTGGGCCCTTTATTATAAGAAACTCTTT.

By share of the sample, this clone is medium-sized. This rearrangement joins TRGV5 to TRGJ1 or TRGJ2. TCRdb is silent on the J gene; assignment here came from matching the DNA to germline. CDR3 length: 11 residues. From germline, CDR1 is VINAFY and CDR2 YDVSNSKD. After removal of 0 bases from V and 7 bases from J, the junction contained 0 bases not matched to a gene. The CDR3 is CATWDRYKKLF. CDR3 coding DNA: TGTGCCACCTGGGACAGGTATAAGAAACTCTTT.

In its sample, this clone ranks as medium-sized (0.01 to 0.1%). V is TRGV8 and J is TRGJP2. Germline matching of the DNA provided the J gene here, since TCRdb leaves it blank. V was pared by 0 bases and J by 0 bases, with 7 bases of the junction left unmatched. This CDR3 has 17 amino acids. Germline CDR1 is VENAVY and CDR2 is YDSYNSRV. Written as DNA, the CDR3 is TGTGCCACCTGGGATAGGCCACCATATAGTAGTGATTGGATCAAGACGTTT. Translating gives CATWDRPPYSSDWIKTF.

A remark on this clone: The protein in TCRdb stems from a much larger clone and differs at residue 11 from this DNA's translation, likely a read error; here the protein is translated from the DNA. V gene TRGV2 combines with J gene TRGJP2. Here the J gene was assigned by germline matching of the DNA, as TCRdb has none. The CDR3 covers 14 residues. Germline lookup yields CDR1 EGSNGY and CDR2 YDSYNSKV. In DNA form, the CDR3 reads TGTGCCACCTGGGAGTGGGGGAGTGATTGGACCAAGACGTTT. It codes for CATWEWGSDWTKTF.

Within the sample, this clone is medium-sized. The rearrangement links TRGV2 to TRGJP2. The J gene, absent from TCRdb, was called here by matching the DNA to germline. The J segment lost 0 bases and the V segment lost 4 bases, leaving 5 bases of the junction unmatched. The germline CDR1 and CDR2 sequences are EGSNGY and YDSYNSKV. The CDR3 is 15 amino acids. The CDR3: CATWEPYSSDWIKTF. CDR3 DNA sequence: TGTGCCACCTGGGAACCTTATAGTAGTGATTGGATCAAGACGTTT.

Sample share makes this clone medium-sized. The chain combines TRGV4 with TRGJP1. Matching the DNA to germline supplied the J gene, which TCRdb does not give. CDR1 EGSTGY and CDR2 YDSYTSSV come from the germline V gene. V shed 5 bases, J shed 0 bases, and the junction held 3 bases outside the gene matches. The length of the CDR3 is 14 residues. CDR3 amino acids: CATWVDTTGWFKIF. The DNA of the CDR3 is TGTGCCACCTGGGTGGATACCACTGGTTGGTTCAAGATATTT.

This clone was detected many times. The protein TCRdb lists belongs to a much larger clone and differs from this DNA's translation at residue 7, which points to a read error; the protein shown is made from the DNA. The CDR3 DNA sequence: TGTGCCACCTGGGACAGGCTGGATTATTATAAGAAACTCTTT. Its translation: CATWDRLDYYKKLF. The V call is TRGV3, the J call TRGJ1 or TRGJ2. The J gene is absent in TCRdb and was assigned here via DNA matching to germline. With 0 bases clipped from V and 2 bases from J, the junction kept 4 bases outside the gene matches. The V gene's germline CDR1 is VTNTFY and CDR2 YDVSTARD (reference sequence). The CDR3 has 14 residues.

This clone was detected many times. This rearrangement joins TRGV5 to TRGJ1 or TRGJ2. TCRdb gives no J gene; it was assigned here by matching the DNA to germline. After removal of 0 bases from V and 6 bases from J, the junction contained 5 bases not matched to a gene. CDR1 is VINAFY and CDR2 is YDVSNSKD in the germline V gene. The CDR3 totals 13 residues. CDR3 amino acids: CATWDRLFYKKLF. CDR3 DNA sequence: TGTGCCACCTGGGACAGGCTTTTTTATAAGAAACTCTTT.

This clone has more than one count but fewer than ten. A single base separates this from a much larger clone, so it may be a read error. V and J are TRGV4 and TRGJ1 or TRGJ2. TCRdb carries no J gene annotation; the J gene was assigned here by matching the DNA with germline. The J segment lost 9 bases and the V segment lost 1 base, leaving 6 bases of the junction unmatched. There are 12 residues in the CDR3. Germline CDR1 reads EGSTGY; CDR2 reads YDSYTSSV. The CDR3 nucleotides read TGTGCCACCTGGGATGGAAATTTTAAGAAACTCTTT. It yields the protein CATWDGNFKKLF.

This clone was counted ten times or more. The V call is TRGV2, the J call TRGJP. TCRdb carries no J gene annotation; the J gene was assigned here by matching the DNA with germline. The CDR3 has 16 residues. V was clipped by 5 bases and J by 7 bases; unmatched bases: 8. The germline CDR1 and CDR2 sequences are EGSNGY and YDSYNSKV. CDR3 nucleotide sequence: TGTGCCACCTGGGCTGCCTGGGAGTTGGGCAAAAAAATCAAGGTATTT. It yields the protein CATWAAWELGKKIKVF.

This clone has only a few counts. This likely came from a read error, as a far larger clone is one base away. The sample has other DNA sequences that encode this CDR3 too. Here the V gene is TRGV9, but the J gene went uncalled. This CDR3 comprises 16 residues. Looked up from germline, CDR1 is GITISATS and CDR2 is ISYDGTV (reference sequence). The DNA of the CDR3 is TGTGCCTTGTGGGAGGTGGAAGAGTTGGGCAAAAAAATCAAGGTTTTT. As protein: CALWEVEELGKKIKVF.

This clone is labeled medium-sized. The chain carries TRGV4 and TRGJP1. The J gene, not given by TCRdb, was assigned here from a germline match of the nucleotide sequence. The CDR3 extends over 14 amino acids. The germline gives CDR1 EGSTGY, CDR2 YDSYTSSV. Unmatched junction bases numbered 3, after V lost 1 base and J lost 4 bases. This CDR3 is CATWDGHTGWFKIF. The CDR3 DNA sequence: TGTGCCACCTGGGATGGCCACACTGGTTGGTTCAAGATATTT.

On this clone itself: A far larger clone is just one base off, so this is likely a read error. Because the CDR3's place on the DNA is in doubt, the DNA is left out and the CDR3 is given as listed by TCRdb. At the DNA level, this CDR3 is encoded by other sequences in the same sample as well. This CDR3 reads CTTVPAGLGPPETGWFKIF. A V gene of TRGV11 was called, but no J gene was assigned. TRGV11 is labeled an ORF, and its function is uncertain. With termini counted, the CDR3 has 19 amino acids.

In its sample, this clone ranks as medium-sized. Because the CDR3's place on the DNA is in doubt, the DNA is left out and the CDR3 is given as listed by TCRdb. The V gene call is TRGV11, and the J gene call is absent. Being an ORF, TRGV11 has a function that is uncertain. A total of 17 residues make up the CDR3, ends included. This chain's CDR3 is CTTVPAGLGETVRFKIF.

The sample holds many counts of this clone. The CDR3 DNA is TGTGCCTTGTGGGACGGAAGTTATTATAAGAAACTCTTT. It yields the protein CALWDGSYYKKLF. The chain recombines TRGV9 with TRGJ1 or TRGJ2. TCRdb gives no J gene; it was assigned here by matching the DNA to germline. Germline CDR1 GITISATS, CDR2 ISYDGTV (reference sequence). This CDR3 region has 13 residues. The V segment lost 4 bases and the J segment 3 bases; nucleotides outside the gene matches: 6.

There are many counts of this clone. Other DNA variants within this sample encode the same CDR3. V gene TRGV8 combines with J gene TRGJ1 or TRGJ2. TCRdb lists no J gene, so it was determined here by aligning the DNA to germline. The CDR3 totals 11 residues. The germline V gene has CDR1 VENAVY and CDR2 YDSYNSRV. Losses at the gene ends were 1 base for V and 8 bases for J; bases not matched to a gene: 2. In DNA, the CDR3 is TGTGCCACCTGGGATAGAGATAAGAAACTCTTT. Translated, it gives CATWDRDKKLF.

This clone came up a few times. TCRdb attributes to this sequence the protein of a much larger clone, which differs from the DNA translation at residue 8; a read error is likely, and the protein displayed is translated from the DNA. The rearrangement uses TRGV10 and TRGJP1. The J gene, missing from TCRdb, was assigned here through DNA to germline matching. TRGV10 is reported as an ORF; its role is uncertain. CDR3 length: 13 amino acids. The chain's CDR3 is CAAWDTTSWFKIF. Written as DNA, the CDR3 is TGTGCTGCGTGGGATACCACTAGTTGGTTCAAGATATTT.

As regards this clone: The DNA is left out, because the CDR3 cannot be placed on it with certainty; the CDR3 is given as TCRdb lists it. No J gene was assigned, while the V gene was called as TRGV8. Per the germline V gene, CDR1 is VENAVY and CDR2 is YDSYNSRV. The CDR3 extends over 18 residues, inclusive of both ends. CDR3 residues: CATWASIIRNSLAVEQHF.

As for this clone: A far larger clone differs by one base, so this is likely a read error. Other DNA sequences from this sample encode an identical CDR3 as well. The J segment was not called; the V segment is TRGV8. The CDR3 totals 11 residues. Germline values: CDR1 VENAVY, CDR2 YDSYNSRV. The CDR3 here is CATWDIGRKLF. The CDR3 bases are TGTGCCACCTGGGATATCGGCAGAAAGCTCTTT.

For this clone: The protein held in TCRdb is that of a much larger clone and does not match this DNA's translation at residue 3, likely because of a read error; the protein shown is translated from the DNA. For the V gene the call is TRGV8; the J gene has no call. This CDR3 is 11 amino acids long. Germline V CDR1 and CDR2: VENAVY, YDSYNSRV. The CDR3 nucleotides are TGTGCCGCCTGGGATATCGGTAGAAAGCTCTTT. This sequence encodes CAAWDIGRKLF.